This section outlines one TCR beta chain sequence together with its context. Its antigen remains unidentified. The data were obtained in a study of T cells expressing NK-cell markers. Study details: The authors derived TCR beta repertoires from sorted CD3+CD56+NKG2C+, CD3+CD56+NKG2C- and CD3+CD56-NKG2C+ T cells. Seropositivity for HCMV was found in most of the eight sequenced donors, with one seronegative. The study's findings and limits: Six of the donors carried dominant NKG2C+ clonotypes that took up about 1.0-7.0% of their CD8+ T cells. These clonotypes also led the CD3+CD56-NKG2C+ fraction in four donors.

Germline CDR1 MNHEY, CDR2 SMNVEV (reference sequence). There are 15 residues in the CDR3. Reanalyzing the 5' RACE reads, TCRdb keeps one entry per CDR3 protein, without DNA. The data include hundreds of thousands of distinct CDR3 sequences; the top ten clones carry more than 3.5%. V usage is TRBV27 and J usage is TRBJ2-5; the D gene TCRdb calls, TRBD1, cannot be checked with no DNA. The sequenced sample consisted of blood T cells: a sorted CD56 or NKG2C T cell subset, CD4+ or CD8+ T cells, or bulk PBMC T cells (not recorded which). This receptor was taken from a woman aged 18-70 years in good health. The CDR3 protein is CASSLRGRAWETQYF.